The 31 T cell receptor beta chains in this list originate from one sample, sequenced in a study of T cell changes during pregnancy in multiple sclerosis. Profiled with immunoSEQ multiplex PCR; TCRdb holds only in-frame clones, not every one. The repertoire holds 50,000 to 75,000 clones, with about 90% as singletons. The sample was peripheral blood, taken in the third trimester of pregnancy. All receptors come from a female donor in good health, enrolled as a control in a pregnancy study.

The rearrangement uses TRBV5-4 and TRBJ2-1; 11 bases are shared with TRBD1. The CDR3 runs to 16 residues. The J segment lost 5 bases and the V segment lost 5 bases, leaving 9 bases of the junction unmatched. CDR1 and CDR2 from the germline V gene are SGHNT and YYREEE (reference sequence). The DNA of the CDR3 is TGTGCCAGCAGATCGGACAGGGGGCTGGACCACAATGAGCAGTTCTTC. Protein product: CASRSDRGLDHNEQFF.

The gene calls are TRBV5-1 and TRBJ1-2; 7 positions match TRBD1. V was clipped by 5 bases and J by 7 bases; unmatched bases: 14. Germline lookup yields CDR1 SGHRS and CDR2 YFSETQ. This CDR3 region has 15 residues. The CDR3 loop reads CASRKAGQPNIGYTF. The CDR3 DNA follows: TGCGCCAGCAGGAAGGCGGGACAGCCCAATATTGGCTACACCTTC. The full variable domain, with the rest looked up from reference TRBV5-1 and TRBJ1-2, is KAGVTQTPRYLIKTRGQQVTLSCSPISGHRSVSWYQQTPGQGLQFLFEYFSETQRNKGNFPGRFSGRQFSNSRSEMNVSTLELGDSALYLCASRKAGQPNIGYTFGSGTRLTVV.

The CDR3 DNA sequence: TGTGCCAGCAGCGGTAGGGGTTTTGGAAACTATGGCTACACCTTC. Translating it yields CASSGRGFGNYGYTF. V and J are TRBV7-9 and TRBJ1-2, with a weak D call TRBD1 (5 bases). Looked up from germline, CDR1 is SEHNR and CDR2 is FQNEAQ (reference sequence). Trimming removed 5 bases from V and 2 bases from J, with 15 bases in between. This CDR3 contains 15 residues.

The chain is built from TRBV5-1 and TRBJ1-5; 7 nucleotides align to TRBD1. With V trimmed by 4 bases and J by 5 bases, 12 bases remained unmatched. CDR3 length: 16 residues. Per germline, CDR1 SGHRS and CDR2 YFSETQ. The CDR3: CASSPIPGQLDQPQHF. The CDR3 DNA sequence: TGCGCCAGCAGCCCGATTCCGGGACAGCTAGATCAGCCCCAGCATTTT.

The rearrangement joins TRBV4-1 to TRBJ2-3, with D possibly TRBD2 on 5 matching bases. The CDR3 extends over 15 amino acids. Germline-derived CDR1 and CDR2 are MGHRA and YSYEKL. The V end was cut by 0 bases, the J end by 1 base, with 8 bases between. The CDR3 DNA reads TGCGCCAGCAGCCAAGAAGCGAGGGGCACAGATACGCAGTATTTT. Its protein product is CASSQEARGTDTQYF.

V usage is TRBV18 and J usage is TRBJ2-2; 9 positions match TRBD1. The J segment lost 6 bases and the V segment lost 1 base, leaving 3 bases of the junction unmatched. Germline CDR1 and CDR2: KGHSH and LQKENI. This CDR3 spans 15 amino acids. CDR3 region: CASSPLQGASGELFF. CDR3 coding DNA: TGTGCCAGCTCACCACTACAGGGGGCATCCGGGGAGCTGTTTTTT.

This clone has just a few counts. This chain uses TRBV10-3 with TRBJ1-1; 7 bases are a match to TRBD1. The germline CDR1 and CDR2 sequences are ENHRY and SYGVKD. With V trimmed by 4 bases and J by 7 bases, 3 bases remained unmatched. This CDR3 comprises 12 residues. The DNA of the CDR3 is TGTGCCATCAGTGGGGGACAGATTGAAGCTTTCTTT. Protein sequence: CAISGGQIEAFF.

The chain is built from TRBV7-9 and TRBJ2-1; 8 positions match TRBD1. The ends lost 2 bases at V and 10 bases at J; junction bases unmatched: 4. CDR1 and CDR2 from the germline V gene are SEHNR and FQNEAQ (reference sequence). This CDR3 region has 13 residues. This CDR3 is CASSLLQGGEQFF. The CDR3 coding sequence is TGTGCCAGCAGCTTATTACAGGGGGGAGAGCAGTTCTTC. Together with reference TRBV7-9 and TRBJ2-1, the CDR3 gives the full variable domain: DTGVSQNPRHKITKRGQNVTFRCDPISEHNRLYWYRQTLGQGPEFLTYFQNEAQLEKSRLLSDRFSAERPKGSFSTLEIQRTEQGDSAMYLCASSLLQGGEQFFGPGTRLTVL.

This clone has only one observation. The chain couples TRBV19 to TRBJ1-1; D is perhaps TRBD1 (5 bases). Trimming left V 1 base short and J 5 bases short, with 8 bases between. The CDR3 consists of 13 residues. Germline CDR1 reads LNHDA; CDR2 reads SQIVND (reference sequence). The CDR3 sequence: CASSIGGWTEAFF. DNA of the CDR3: TGTGCCAGTAGTATAGGGGGCTGGACTGAAGCTTTCTTT.

The chain uses TRBV18 and TRBJ1-2; possible D gene TRBD1, 5 bases. Germline V CDR1 and CDR2: KGHSH, LQKENI. Trimming pared 0 bases from V and 1 base from J, leaving 9 bases between. The CDR3 is made up of 15 amino acids. The CDR3 region is CASSPPVTVNYGYTF. For the CDR3, the DNA is TGTGCCAGCTCACCACCAGTGACAGTTAACTATGGCTACACCTTC.

The chain uses TRBV6-5 and TRBJ1-4; 7 bases fit TRBD1. J gave up 5 bases and V 5 bases, and 5 bases lay outside the gene matches. Germline V gene data show CDR1 as MNHEY and CDR2 as SVGAGI. CDR3 length: 14 amino acids. DNA for the CDR3: TGTGCCAGCAGTACAGGGGTGCTGAATGAAAAACTGTTTTTT. Translating it yields CASSTGVLNEKLFF.

The CDR3 DNA sequence: TGCGCCAGCAGCTTCAGCGGGGGGTTAGATACGCAGTATTTT. It yields the protein CASSFSGGLDTQYF. This sequence joins TRBV5-1 and TRBJ2-3, with TRBD2 matching over 9 bases. Trimming at V came to 2 bases and at J to 5 bases, leaving 3 bases not matched to a gene. Looked up from germline, CDR1 is SGHRS and CDR2 is YFSETQ. This CDR3 has 14 amino acids.

This rearrangement joins TRBV15 to TRBJ2-2; 8 bases agree with TRBD1. The CDR3 runs to 16 residues. The V and J ends lost 1 base and 6 bases, in that order; junction bases with no gene match: 7. CDR1 is LNHNV and CDR2 is YYDKDF in the germline V gene (reference sequence). The CDR3 reads CATSRVRTGYAGELFF. In DNA, the CDR3 is TGTGCCACCAGCAGAGTGCGGACAGGGTACGCCGGGGAGCTGTTTTTT.

In this sample, this clone turned up once. This CDR3 reads CASSSTRGQGAWTPYEQYF. In DNA form, the CDR3 reads TGTGCCAGCAGCTCCACGCGGGGACAGGGGGCGTGGACCCCCTACGAGCAGTACTTC. The gene calls are TRBV7-9 and TRBJ2-7; 12 positions match TRBD1. Germline V lookup: CDR1 SEHNR, CDR2 FQNEAQ (reference sequence). There are 19 residues in the CDR3. V was pared by 4 bases and J by 2 bases, with 15 bases of the junction left unmatched.

The rearrangement uses TRBV7-9 and TRBJ2-2; D gene unclear. This CDR3 region has 14 residues. CDR1 and CDR2 (germline): SEHNR, FQNEAQ (reference sequence). Trimming pared 5 bases from V and 6 bases from J, leaving 13 bases between. In DNA form, the CDR3 reads TGTGCCAGCAGCGCGGAGCTCTGGGCCGGGGAGCTGTTTTTT. Amino acid sequence: CASSAELWAGELFF.

The J gene is TRBJ2-7, the V gene TRBV28, with TRBD2 matching over 7 bases. Looked up from germline, CDR1 is MDHEN and CDR2 is SYDVKM. The CDR3 sequence is 14 residues long. The trim removed 4 bases at V and 1 base at J, leaving 4 bases unmatched. This CDR3 reads CASSSGEGSYEQYF. CDR3 sequence (DNA): TGTGCCAGCAGTTCCGGGGAGGGATCCTACGAGCAGTACTTC.

This clone has only one observation. The rearrangement uses TRBV27 and TRBJ2-7; D is possibly TRBD1 (8 bases). Trimming took 9 bases from V and 5 from J, leaving 20 bases between them. In germline, CDR1 is MNHEY, CDR2 SMNVEV (reference sequence). There are 14 residues in the CDR3. Written as DNA, the CDR3 is TGTGCCAGTCCTATTCTACAGGGGGGGGACGAGCAGTACTTC. Translated, it gives CASPILQGGDEQYF.

The V and J genes are TRBV11-3 and TRBJ2-1; 11 bases fit TRBD2. This CDR3 has 16 amino acids. V shed 4 bases, J shed 4 bases, and the junction held 6 bases outside the gene matches. Germline V gene lookup returns CDR1 SGHNT and CDR2 YENEEA. The CDR3 sequence is CASSSDSGRVYNEQFF. In nucleotides, the CDR3 is TGTGCCAGCAGCTCTGATAGCGGGAGGGTATACAATGAGCAGTTCTTC.

The V and J genes are TRBV7-2 and TRBJ1-1; possible D gene TRBD1, 6 bases. Trimming cost V 1 base and J 2 bases, with 11 bases left between them. The length of the CDR3 is 15 residues. Germline V gene lookup returns CDR1 SGHTA and CDR2 FQGNSA. The CDR3 loop is CASSLEIGGNTEAFF. The CDR3 DNA is TGTGCCAGCAGCTTAGAAATAGGGGGTAACACTGAAGCTTTCTTT.

The chain is built from TRBV30 and TRBJ1-6, with 8 bases lining up with TRBD1. V trimming: 6 bases; J trimming: 11 bases; junction bases outside the gene matches: 6. The CDR3 has 12 amino acids. Per germline, CDR1 GTSNPN and CDR2 SVGIG (reference sequence). The chain's CDR3 is CACQQGGAPLHF. In DNA, the CDR3 is TGTGCCTGCCAACAGGGGGGGGCACCCCTCCACTTT. The entire variable domain, with the rest obtained from reference TRBV30 and TRBJ1-6, is as follows: SQTIHQWPATLVQPVGSPLSLECTVEGTSNPNLYWYRQAAGRGLQLLFYSVGIGQISSEVPQNLSASRPQDRQFILSSKKLLLSDSGFYLCACQQGGAPLHFGNGTRLTVT.

The rearrangement joins TRBV4-1 to TRBJ1-2; TRBD1 agrees at 9 bases. Germline V gives CDR1 MGHRA, CDR2 YSYEKL. V lost 1 base, J lost 4 bases, and 7 bases stayed unmatched. CDR3 length: 16 amino acids. The CDR3 is CASSQGTGEPSYGYTF. CDR3 nucleotide sequence: TGCGCCAGCAGCCAAGGGACAGGGGAGCCTAGCTATGGCTACACCTTC.

Details on this clone: A much larger clone lies one base from this, so it may be a read error. Other DNA sequences in the sample encode the same CDR3. The rearrangement joins TRBV6-4 to TRBJ2-2; D gene uncertain. The CDR3 contains 13 residues. V lost 0 bases to trimming and J lost 5 bases, with 4 bases between them. Germline CDR1 MRHNA, CDR2 SNTAGT. CDR3 sequence reads: CASSDSATGELFF. The CDR3 DNA reads TGTGCCAGCAGTGACTCAGCGACCGGGGAGCTGTTTTTT.

The V call is TRBV5-6, the J call TRBJ2-5; 8 nucleotides align to TRBD2. Germline CDR1 reads SGHDT; CDR2 reads YYEEEE. This CDR3 has 14 residues. V trimming: 4 bases; J trimming: 1 base; junction bases outside the gene matches: 3. The CDR3 sequence is CASSGTSGQETQYF. The CDR3 DNA reads TGTGCCAGCAGCGGTACTAGCGGCCAAGAGACCCAGTACTTC.

The chain combines TRBV6-6 with TRBJ1-2; 9 nucleotides agree with TRBD1. Germline V gene sequence: CDR1 MNHNY, CDR2 SVGAGI (reference sequence). There are 15 residues in the CDR3. V lost 7 bases, J lost 8 bases, and 14 bases stayed unmatched. CDR3 DNA: TGTGCCAGCACCATGACTCGGGGACAGGGAGGAGGCTACACCTTC. Amino acids: CASTMTRGQGGGYTF.

The V and J genes are TRBV5-1 and TRBJ2-3; weak D call: TRBD1 (5 bases). CDR1 and CDR2 (germline): SGHRS, YFSETQ. V was trimmed by 2 bases and J by 2 bases, leaving 12 bases between them. The CDR3 loop spans 15 amino acids. CDR3 DNA sequence: TGCGCCAGCAGCTTCAGGGTTCCGGACACAGATACGCAGTATTTT. Translation: CASSFRVPDTDTQYF. Complete variable domain (other parts from reference TRBV5-1 and TRBJ2-3): KAGVTQTPRYLIKTRGQQVTLSCSPISGHRSVSWYQQTPGQGLQFLFEYFSETQRNKGNFPGRFSGRQFSNSRSEMNVSTLELGDSALYLCASSFRVPDTDTQYFGPGTRLTVL.

The chain couples TRBV5-6 to TRBJ2-7; maybe TRBD2 (5 bases). This CDR3 comprises 12 residues. Germline CDR1 is SGHDT and CDR2 is YYEEEE. V lost 7 bases to trimming and J lost 5 bases, with 13 bases between them. Written as DNA, the CDR3 is TGTGCCAGCCTTGGGAGAGGAAACGAGCAGTACTTC. It translates to CASLGRGNEQYF. The full variable domain, its missing parts supplied by reference TRBV5-6 and TRBJ2-7, is DAGVTQSPTHLIKTRGQQVTLRCSPKSGHDTVSWYQQALGQGPQFIFQYYEEEERQRGNFPDRFSGHQFPNYSSELNVNALLLGDSALYLCASLGRGNEQYFGPGTRLTVT.

V gene TRBV7-6 combines with J gene TRBJ1-1, with TRBD1 matching 8 bases. The CDR3 is made up of 14 amino acids. Trimming at V came to 5 bases and at J to 5 bases, leaving 7 bases not matched to a gene. Germline lookup yields CDR1 SGHVS and CDR2 FNYEAQ. CDR3 nucleotides: TGTGCCAGCAGCGCCAGGGGGCGAGGGACTGAAGCTTTCTTT. It translates to CASSARGRGTEAFF.

Note on this clone: Distinct nucleotide sequences in the sample also encode this CDR3. CDR3 sequence (DNA): TGCGCCAGCAGCCAAGATGACAGGGGATCCTACGAGCAGTACTTC. This encodes CASSQDDRGSYEQYF. J is TRBJ2-7 and V is TRBV4-3; 8 bases map to TRBD1. The CDR3 extends over 15 amino acids. Germline trimming cut 0 bases from V and 1 base from J; bases unmatched to any gene: 2. Germline CDR1 is LGHNA and CDR2 is YSLEER.

The chain recombines TRBV9 with TRBJ2-1; maybe TRBD1 (6 bases). Trimming removed 0 bases at V and 0 bases at J, with 7 bases between. The CDR3 is made up of 15 amino acids. Germline V lookup: CDR1 SGDLS, CDR2 YYNGEE. In DNA form, the CDR3 reads TGTGCCAGCAGCGTAGGGGGGCTCTCCTACAATGAGCAGTTCTTC. Its translation: CASSVGGLSYNEQFF.

The rearrangement links TRBV20-1 to TRBJ1-1; no clear D. The CDR3 length is 11 residues. CDR1 is DFQATT, CDR2 SNEGSKA, per germline (reference sequence). V shed 5 bases and J shed 5 bases, with 9 bases lying between them. CDR3: CSAFLLTEAFF. DNA for the CDR3: TGCAGTGCTTTCCTATTAACTGAAGCTTTCTTT.

This rearrangement joins TRBV4-3 to TRBJ2-1; weak D call: TRBD1 (5 bases). V was shortened by 0 bases and J by 6 bases, with 18 bases between the two germline ends. CDR1 is LGHNA, CDR2 YSLEER, per germline. The CDR3 extends over 17 amino acids. The CDR3 DNA reads TGCGCCAGCAGCCAAGATCTAAGGCAGGGATTGTCCAATGAGCAGTTCTTC. Translation: CASSQDLRQGLSNEQFF.